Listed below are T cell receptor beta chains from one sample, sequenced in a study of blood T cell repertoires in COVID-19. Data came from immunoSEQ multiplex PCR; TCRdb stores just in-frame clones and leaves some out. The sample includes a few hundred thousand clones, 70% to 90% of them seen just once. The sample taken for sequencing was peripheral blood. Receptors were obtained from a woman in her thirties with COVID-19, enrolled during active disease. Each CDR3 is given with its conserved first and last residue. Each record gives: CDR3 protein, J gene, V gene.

CDR3aa: CASRPGTSSYEQYF
j_gene: TRBJ2-7
v_gene: TRBV12-2

CDR3aa: CASSYEAVGYEQYF
j_gene: TRBJ2-7
v_gene: TRBV6-5

CDR3aa: CASSPSTFTDTQYF
j_gene: TRBJ2-3
v_gene: TRBV5-1

CDR3aa: CASSTEREGRWEQFF
j_gene: TRBJ2-1
v_gene: TRBV28

CDR3aa: CASTRPAGGAHTGELFF
j_gene: TRBJ2-2
v_gene: TRBV28

CDR3aa: CASSQEGGGSNSPLHF
j_gene: TRBJ1-6
v_gene: TRBV4-3

CDR3aa: CASSTGREETQYF
j_gene: TRBJ2-5
v_gene: TRBV6-5

CDR3aa: CASSPQGVNTEAFF
j_gene: TRBJ1-1
v_gene: TRBV18

CDR3aa: CASSYGTGGMDTGELFF
j_gene: TRBJ2-2
v_gene: TRBV7-9

CDR3aa: CASSLARGGNQPQHF
j_gene: TRBJ1-5
v_gene: TRBV27

CDR3aa: CATSRSNRANTGELFF
j_gene: TRBJ2-2
v_gene: TRBV15

CDR3aa: CATSHPGRTDEQFF
j_gene: TRBJ2-1
v_gene: TRBV24-1

CDR3aa: CASSLRQGHGELFF
j_gene: TRBJ2-2
v_gene: TRBV7-2

CDR3aa: CSARTGTQYF
j_gene: TRBJ2-5
v_gene: TRBV20-1

CDR3aa: CASSPGTGGLISYEQYF
j_gene: TRBJ2-7
v_gene: TRBV19

CDR3aa: CASSYWGGTIYF
j_gene: TRBJ1-3
v_gene: TRBV13

CDR3aa: CASSQRGLAGTENGELFF
j_gene: TRBJ2-2
v_gene: TRBV4-2

CDR3aa: CASSAWSRGQETQYF
j_gene: TRBJ2-5
v_gene: TRBV6-6

CDR3aa: CASSLSGGNTEAFF
j_gene: TRBJ1-1
v_gene: TRBV5-1

CDR3aa: CASSPSSGLGADTQYF
j_gene: TRBJ2-3
v_gene: TRBV18

CDR3aa: CASSYLAGGPPGTGELFF
j_gene: TRBJ2-2
v_gene: TRBV5-1

CDR3aa: CASSSRDRGGGYTF
j_gene: TRBJ1-2
v_gene: TRBV6-5

CDR3aa: CASSYGGQPQHF
j_gene: TRBJ1-5
v_gene: TRBV6-2/TRBV6-3

CDR3aa: CASSPGQGRANTEAFF
j_gene: TRBJ1-1
v_gene: TRBV4-1

CDR3aa: CASSYDRVGPYEQYF
j_gene: TRBJ2-7
v_gene: TRBV7-2

CDR3aa: CASSMPPRTGSSYEQYF
j_gene: TRBJ2-7
v_gene: TRBV19

CDR3aa: CASSYNRGDYGYTF
j_gene: TRBJ1-2
v_gene: TRBV7-9

CDR3aa: CASRRGQGTGELFF
j_gene: TRBJ2-2
v_gene: TRBV6-5

CDR3aa: CASRLTSGNLYEQYF
j_gene: TRBJ2-7
v_gene: TRBV6-5

CDR3aa: CASSSPGQGFLEQYF
j_gene: TRBJ2-7
v_gene: TRBV27

CDR3aa: CASITGNSPLHF
j_gene: TRBJ1-6
v_gene: TRBV6-6

CDR3aa: CASSEAGVGADTQYF
j_gene: TRBJ2-3
v_gene: TRBV19

CDR3aa: CAWSREGGQPQHF
j_gene: TRBJ1-5
v_gene: TRBV30

CDR3aa: CASSQDVGGARGYTF
j_gene: TRBJ1-2
v_gene: TRBV3-1/TRBV3-2

CDR3aa: CASSQTWDRANEQYF
j_gene: TRBJ2-7
v_gene: TRBV27

CDR3aa: CASSVEAGGYEQYF
j_gene: TRBJ2-7
v_gene: TRBV9

CDR3aa: CASSDAGSDIQYF
j_gene: TRBJ2-4
v_gene: TRBV2

CDR3aa: CASSLDIRETQYF
j_gene: TRBJ2-5
v_gene: TRBV18

CDR3aa: CASSQQGGSTDTQYF
j_gene: TRBJ2-3
v_gene: TRBV14

CDR3aa: CASSQSRRETQYF
j_gene: TRBJ2-5
v_gene: TRBV16

CDR3aa: CASSYSRLRRETQYF
j_gene: TRBJ2-5
v_gene: TRBV6-2/TRBV6-3

CDR3aa: CASSSRKLLSGANVLTF
j_gene: TRBJ2-6
v_gene: TRBV5-6

CDR3aa: CASSDSYEQYF
j_gene: TRBJ2-7
v_gene: TRBV28

CDR3aa: CASGRQLAGVTGELFF
j_gene: TRBJ2-2
v_gene: TRBV12-5

CDR3aa: CASSNGLLSSYEQYF
j_gene: TRBJ2-7
v_gene: TRBV19

CDR3aa: CASSASSQGAYEQYF
j_gene: TRBJ2-7
v_gene: TRBV28

CDR3aa: CASSQDPREAANEKLFF
j_gene: TRBJ1-4
v_gene: TRBV4-2

CDR3aa: CASSPSVTTNEKLFF
j_gene: TRBJ1-4
v_gene: TRBV6-2/TRBV6-3

CDR3aa: CASSLSSGRTYNEQFF
j_gene: TRBJ2-1
v_gene: TRBV7-3

CDR3aa: CSALTVETQYF
j_gene: TRBJ2-5
v_gene: TRBV20-1

CDR3aa: CASSLPSGINEQFF
j_gene: TRBJ2-1
v_gene: TRBV5-1

CDR3aa: CASSVTSATLTGELFF
j_gene: TRBJ2-2
v_gene: TRBV19

CDR3aa: CASSPGTTVTSPLHF
j_gene: TRBJ1-6
v_gene: TRBV5-4